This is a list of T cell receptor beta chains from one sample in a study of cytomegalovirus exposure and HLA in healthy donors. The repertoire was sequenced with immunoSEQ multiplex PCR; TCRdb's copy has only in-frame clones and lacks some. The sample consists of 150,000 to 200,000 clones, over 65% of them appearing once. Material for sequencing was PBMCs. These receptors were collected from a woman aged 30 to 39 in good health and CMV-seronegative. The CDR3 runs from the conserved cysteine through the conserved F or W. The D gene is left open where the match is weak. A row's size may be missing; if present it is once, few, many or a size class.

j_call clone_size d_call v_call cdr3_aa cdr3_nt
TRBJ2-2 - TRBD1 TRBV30 CAYWTGGTGELFF TGTGCCTACTGGACAGGTGGGACCGGGGAGCTGTTTTTT
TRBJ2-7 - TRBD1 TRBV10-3 CAISELGQGYEQYF TGTGCCATCAGTGAGTTGGGACAGGGCTACGAGCAGTACTTC
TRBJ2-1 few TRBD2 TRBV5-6 CASSLGGAGGSIYNEQFF TGTGCCAGCAGCTTGGGGGGAGCGGGGGGGTCTATCTACAATGAGCAGTTCTTC
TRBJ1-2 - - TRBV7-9 CSSSPEVGQRRGSDYGYTF TGTTCCAGCAGCCCGGAGGTAGGACAGCGACGAGGGAGCGACTATGGCTACACCTTC
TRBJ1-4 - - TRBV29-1 CSVEGGASNEKLFF TGCAGCGTTGAAGGAGGAGCGAGTAATGAAAAACTGTTTTTT
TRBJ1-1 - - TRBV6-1 CASHPPAGTEAFF TGTGCCAGCCATCCCCCGGCAGGGACTGAAGCTTTCTTT
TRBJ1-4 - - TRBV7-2 CASSPRGAATNEKLFF TGTGCCAGCAGCCCTCGGGGGGCCGCAACTAATGAAAAACTGTTTTTT
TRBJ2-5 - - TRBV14 CASSQERTYQETQYF TGTGCCAGCAGCCAAGAGCGAACGTACCAAGAGACCCAGTACTTC
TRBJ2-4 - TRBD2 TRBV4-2 CASSLTGLAGAINIQYF TGTGCCAGCAGCCTGACGGGACTAGCGGGGGCAATAAACATTCAGTACTTC
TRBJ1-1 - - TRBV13 CASSSLISAGYTEAFF TGTGCCAGCAGCTCACTTATAAGCGCGGGGTACACTGAAGCTTTCTTT
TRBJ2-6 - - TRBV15 CATSRLFTGIPSGANVLTF TGTGCCACCAGCAGATTGTTCACCGGGATTCCTTCTGGGGCCAACGTCCTGACTTTC
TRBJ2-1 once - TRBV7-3 CASSLKPGTYNEQFF TGTGCCAGCAGCTTAAAGCCGGGGACCTACAATGAGCAGTTCTTC
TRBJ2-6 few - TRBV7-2 CASSEPGSAGANVLTF TGTGCCAGCAGCGAACCAGGGTCTGCTGGGGCCAACGTCCTGACTTTC
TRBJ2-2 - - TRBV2 CASSEQPTTGELFF TGTGCCAGCAGTGAACAACCAACTACCGGGGAGCTGTTTTTT
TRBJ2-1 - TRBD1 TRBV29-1 CSVPNGDRYYNEQFF TGCAGCGTCCCCAACGGGGACAGATACTACAATGAGCAGTTCTTC
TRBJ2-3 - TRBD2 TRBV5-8 CASSSVAGGRARTQYF TGTGCCAGCAGCTCTGTAGCGGGGGGCCGGGCCCGTACGCAGTATTTT
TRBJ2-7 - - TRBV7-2 CASSSPTAGRTYEQYF TGTGCCAGCAGCTCCCCCACGGCGGGCCGAACCTACGAGCAGTACTTC
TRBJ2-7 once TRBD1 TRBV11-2 CASSRDGQGPYEQYF TGTGCCAGCAGCCGTGACGGACAGGGGCCCTACGAGCAGTACTTC
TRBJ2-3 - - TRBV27 CASSLSQESAQYF TGTGCCAGCAGTTTATCTCAGGAATCGGCGCAGTATTTT
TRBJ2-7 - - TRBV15 CATSRDGYSYEQYF TGTGCCACCAGCAGAGACGGTTACTCCTACGAGCAGTACTTC
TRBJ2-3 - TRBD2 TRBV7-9 CASSFATSGGTDTQYF TGTGCCAGCAGTTTCGCGACTAGCGGGGGCACAGATACGCAGTATTTT
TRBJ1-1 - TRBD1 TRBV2 CASSQQGPEAFF TGTGCCAGCAGTCAACAGGGGCCTGAAGCTTTCTTT
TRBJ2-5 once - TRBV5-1 CASSREIGREHQETQYF TGCGCCAGCAGCCGGGAGATCGGCAGAGAACACCAAGAGACCCAGTACTTC
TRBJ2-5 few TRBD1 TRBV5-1 CASSLVGQSQETQYF TGCGCCAGCAGCTTGGTGGGACAGAGTCAAGAGACCCAGTACTTC
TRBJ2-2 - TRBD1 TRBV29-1 CSARTGAATGELFF TGCAGCGCCAGGACAGGGGCCGCCACCGGGGAGCTGTTTTTT
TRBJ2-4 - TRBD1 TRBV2 CAQGQGGNIQYF TGTGCCCAGGGACAGGGAGGAAACATTCAGTACTTC